This T cell receptor (beta chain) came from a study of radiotherapy plus CTLA-4 blockade in lung cancer. Study context: Around 19% of patients responded objectively, and 25% to 40% achieved disease control.

Deletions cut 6 bases from V and 5 bases from J, with 21 bases between. Germline V gives CDR1 SQVTM, CDR2 ANQGSEA. This CDR3 has 15 amino acids. Chemo-refractory metastatic non-small-cell lung cancer patients received focal radiation with ipilimumab CTLA-4 blockade. TCRdb's copy holds only in-frame clones and misses some; the assay was immunoSEQ multiplex PCR. The sample lists about 88,000 clones; approximately 79% were seen once. The clonotype comes from a human donor with non-small cell lung cancer that progressed on radiotherapy plus ipilimumab. The chain has TRBV29-1 and TRBJ2-3, with D possibly called TRBD1 or TRBD2 (7 bases each). The sample in question was peripheral blood, obtained from a patient treated with radiotherapy plus ipilimumab. The CDR3 DNA reads as TGCAGCGTCTTGGGGGAGGGGGCCGACGGAGATACGCAGTATTTT. Translation gives CSVLGEGADGDTQYF.